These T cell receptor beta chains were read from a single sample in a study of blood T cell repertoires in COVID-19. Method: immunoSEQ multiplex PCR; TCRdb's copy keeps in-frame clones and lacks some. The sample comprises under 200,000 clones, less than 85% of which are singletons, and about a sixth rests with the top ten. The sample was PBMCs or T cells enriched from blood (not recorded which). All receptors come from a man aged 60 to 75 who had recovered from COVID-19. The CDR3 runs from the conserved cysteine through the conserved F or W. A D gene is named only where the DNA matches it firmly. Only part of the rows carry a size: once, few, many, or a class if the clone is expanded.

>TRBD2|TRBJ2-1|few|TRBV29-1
TGCAGCGTTGGGGGAGGGAGTTCCTACAATGAGCAGTTCTTC
CSVGGGSSYNEQFF
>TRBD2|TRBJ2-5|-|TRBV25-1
TGTGCCAGCAGTGGAGTAGAGGGACTAGCGGGGGAAGAGACCCAGTACTTC
CASSGVEGLAGEETQYF
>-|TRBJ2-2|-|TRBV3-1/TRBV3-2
TGTGCCAGCAGCCAAGATACCCCTCAGACCGGGGAGCTGTTTTTT
CASSQDTPQTGELFF
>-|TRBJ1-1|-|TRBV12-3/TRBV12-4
TGTGCCAGCAGTTTGTCCATGAACACTGAAGCTTTCTTT
CASSLSMNTEAFF
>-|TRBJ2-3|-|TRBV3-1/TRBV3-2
TGTGCCAGCGGACTTTCATTAAGCACAGATACGCAGTATTTT
CASGLSLSTDTQYF
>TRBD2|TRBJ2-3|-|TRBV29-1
TGCAGCGGGACAGGTGGGACTAGCGGGAGAGGACTGGGCACAGATACGCAGTATTTT
CSGTGGTSGRGLGTDTQYF
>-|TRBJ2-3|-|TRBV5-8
TGTGCCAGCAGCTTGGGTCTTTATGAGTCCAGCACAGATACGCAGTATTTT
CASSLGLYESSTDTQYF
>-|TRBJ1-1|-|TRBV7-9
TGTGCCAGCAGAGGACAGATGAACACTGAAGCTTTCTTT
CASRGQMNTEAFF
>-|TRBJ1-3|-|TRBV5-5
TGTGCCAGCAGCCCGGGACAAACTTTCCTCTCTGGAAACACCATATATTTT
CASSPGQTFLSGNTIYF
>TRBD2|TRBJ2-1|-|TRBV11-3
TGTGCCAGCAGCTTAGGGGTGGTAGCGGGGGACCACAATGAGCAGTTCTTC
CASSLGVVAGDHNEQFF
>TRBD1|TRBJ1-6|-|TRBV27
TGTGCCAGCAGTCCCGGGACAGATAATTCACCCCTCCACTTT
CASSPGTDNSPLHF
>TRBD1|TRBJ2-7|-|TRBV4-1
TGCGCCAGCAGCCAAGTGGAAAGTGACAGGGTGTACGAGCAGTACTTC
CASSQVESDRVYEQYF
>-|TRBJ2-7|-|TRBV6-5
TGTGCCAGCAGTTCCACCGGCTCCCGGGCCTACGAGCAGTACTTC
CASSSTGSRAYEQYF
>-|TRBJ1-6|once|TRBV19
TGTGCCAGTAGTATCAGGGGCTATAATTCACCCCTCCACTTT
CASSIRGYNSPLHF
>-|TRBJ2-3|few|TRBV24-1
TGTGCCACCAGTGATTACCGGGGGGATACGCAGTATTTT
CATSDYRGDTQYF
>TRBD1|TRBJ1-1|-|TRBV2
TGTGCCAGCAAGCCGGACAGGAGGAACACTGAAGCTTTCTTT
CASKPDRRNTEAFF
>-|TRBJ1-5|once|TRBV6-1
TGTGCCAGCAGTGAAAATCCCCGGGGTAAGCAGCCCCAGCATTTT
CASSENPRGKQPQHF
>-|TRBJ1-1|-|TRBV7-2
TGTGCCAGCAGACCGGACACAATGAACACTGAAGCTTTCTTT
CASRPDTMNTEAFF
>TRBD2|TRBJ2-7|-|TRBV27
TGTGCCAGCAGTTCTCGGACTAGCGGACCCACCGGGGAGTACTTC
CASSSRTSGPTGEYF
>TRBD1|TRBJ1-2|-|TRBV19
TGTGCCAGTAGTGCGATACAGGGGGCTCGGGGTGGCTACACCTTC
CASSAIQGARGGYTF
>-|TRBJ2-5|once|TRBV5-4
TGTGCCAGCAGCTTGGGGGGTGTTGGGAGAGAGACCCAGTACTTC
CASSLGGVGRETQYF
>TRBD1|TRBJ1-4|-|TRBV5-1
TGCGCCAGCAGCTTGGAAGGCCCGGCAGGGGGAAAACTGTTTTTT
CASSLEGPAGGKLFF
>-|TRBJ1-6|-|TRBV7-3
TGTGCCAGCAGCTTCAACAGGGAATCACCCCTCCACTTT
CASSFNRESPLHF